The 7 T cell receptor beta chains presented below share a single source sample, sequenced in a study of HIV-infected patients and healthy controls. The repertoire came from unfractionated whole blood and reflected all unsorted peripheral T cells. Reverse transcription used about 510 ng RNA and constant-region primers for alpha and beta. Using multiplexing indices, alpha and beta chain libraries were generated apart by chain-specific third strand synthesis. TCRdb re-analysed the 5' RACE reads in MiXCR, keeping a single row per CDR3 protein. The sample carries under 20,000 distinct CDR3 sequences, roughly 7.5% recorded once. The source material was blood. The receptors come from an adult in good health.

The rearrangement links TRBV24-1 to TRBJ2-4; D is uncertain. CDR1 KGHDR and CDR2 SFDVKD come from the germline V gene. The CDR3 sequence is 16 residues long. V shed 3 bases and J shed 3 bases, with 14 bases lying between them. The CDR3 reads CATSDPPLYYKNIQYF. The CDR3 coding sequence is TGTGCCACCAGTGATCCCCCACTGTACTACAAAAACATTCAGTACTTC.

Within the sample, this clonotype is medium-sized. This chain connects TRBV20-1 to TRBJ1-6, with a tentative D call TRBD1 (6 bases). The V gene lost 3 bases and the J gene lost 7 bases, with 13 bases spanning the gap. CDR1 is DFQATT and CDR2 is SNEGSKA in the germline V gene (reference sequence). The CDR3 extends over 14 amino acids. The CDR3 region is CSASGGQGNSPLHF. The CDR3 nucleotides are TGCAGTGCTAGTGGCGGGCAGGGGAATTCACCCCTCCACTTT.

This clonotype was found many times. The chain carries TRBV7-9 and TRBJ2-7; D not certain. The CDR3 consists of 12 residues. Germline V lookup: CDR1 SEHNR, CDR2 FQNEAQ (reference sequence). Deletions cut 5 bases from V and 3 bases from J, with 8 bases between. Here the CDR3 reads CASSRTSYEQYF. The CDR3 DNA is TGTGCCAGCAGCCGGACCAGCTACGAGCAGTACTTC.

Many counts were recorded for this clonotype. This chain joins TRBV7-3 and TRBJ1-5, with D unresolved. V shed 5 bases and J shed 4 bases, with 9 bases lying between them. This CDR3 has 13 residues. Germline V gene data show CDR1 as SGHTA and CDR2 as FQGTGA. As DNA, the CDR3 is TGTGCCAGCAGCCCCGGCGCGAATCAGCCCCAGCATTTT. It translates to CASSPGANQPQHF.

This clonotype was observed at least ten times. The chain's CDR3 is CASPEDRRGLVGYTF. The CDR3 bases are TGTGCCAGCCCTGAGGACAGAAGGGGTCTAGTTGGCTACACCTTC. V is TRBV2 and J is TRBJ1-2; possibly TRBD1 for D (6 bases). CDR1 is SNHLY, CDR2 FYNNEI, per germline. Between the trimmed V and J ends, which lost 8 bases and 7 bases, there was a span of 23 bases. The CDR3 is 15 amino acids.

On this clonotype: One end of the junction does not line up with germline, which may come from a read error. CDR3 region: CSARVQGTDTHYF. DNA of the CDR3: TGCAGTGCTAGAGTTCAGGGCACAGATACGCATTATTTT. The genes are TRBV20-1 and TRBJ2-3; D possibly corresponds to TRBD1 (5 bases). The germline V gene encodes CDR1 DFQATT and CDR2 SNEGSKA (reference sequence). The CDR3 is 13 residues long.

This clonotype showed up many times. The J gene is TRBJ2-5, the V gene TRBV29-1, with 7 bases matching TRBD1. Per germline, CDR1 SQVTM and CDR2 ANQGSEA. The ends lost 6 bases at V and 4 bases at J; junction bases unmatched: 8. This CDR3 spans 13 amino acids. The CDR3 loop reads CSVQVTGPETQYF. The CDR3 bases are TGCAGCGTCCAAGTGACAGGGCCAGAGACCCAGTACTTC.